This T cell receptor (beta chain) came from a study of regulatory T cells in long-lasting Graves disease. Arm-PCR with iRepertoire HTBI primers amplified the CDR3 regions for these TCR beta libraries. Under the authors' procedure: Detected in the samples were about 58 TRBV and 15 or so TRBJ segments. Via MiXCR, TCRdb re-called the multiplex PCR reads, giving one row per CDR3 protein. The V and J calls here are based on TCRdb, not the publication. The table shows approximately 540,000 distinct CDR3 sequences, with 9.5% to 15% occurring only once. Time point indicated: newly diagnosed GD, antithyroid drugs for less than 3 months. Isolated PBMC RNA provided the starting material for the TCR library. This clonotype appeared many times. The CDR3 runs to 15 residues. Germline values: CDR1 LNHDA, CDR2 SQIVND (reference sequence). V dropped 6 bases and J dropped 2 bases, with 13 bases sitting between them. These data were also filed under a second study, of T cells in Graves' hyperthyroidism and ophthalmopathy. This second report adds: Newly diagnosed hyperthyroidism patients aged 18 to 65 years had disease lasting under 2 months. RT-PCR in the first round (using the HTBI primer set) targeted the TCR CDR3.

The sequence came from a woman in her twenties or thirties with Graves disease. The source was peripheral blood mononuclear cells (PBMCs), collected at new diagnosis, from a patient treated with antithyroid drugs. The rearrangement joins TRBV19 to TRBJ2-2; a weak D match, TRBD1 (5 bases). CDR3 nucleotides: TGTGCCAGTAGGGGGCTCCAGTTTAACACCGGGGAGCTGTTTTTT. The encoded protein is CASRGLQFNTGELFF.